This passage covers 2 T cell receptor beta chains from one sample sequenced in a study of T cell responses to AZD1222 COVID-19 vaccine (dated by TCRdb to the early 2020s). Read against the paper, the sample's time point label means: baseline before first vaccination. To prepare the library, the immunoSEQ multiplex PCR assay was applied. TCRdb's version of the immuneACCESS table is confined to in-frame rearrangements and falls short of the full clone set. An unresolved V gene accounts for under half of the shortfall where checked; the remainder is of unknown origin. This sample is represented by fewer than 200,000 clones; roughly 89% of them were singletons. Roughly 1.6% of the sample is held by the ten biggest clonotypes. This sample comprised peripheral blood, obtained on day 0 of AZD1222 vaccination. These receptors all stem from an adult in good health.

The DNA for the CDR3 is TGTGCCAGCAGCCAAGATTTGAGGGGCTCCCGTATAAGAGGCTATGGCTACACCTTC. It encodes CASSQDLRGSRIRGYGYTF. This rearrangement joins TRBV4-2 to TRBJ1-2; D might be TRBD1 (5 bases). CDR1 and CDR2 from the germline V gene are LGHNA and YNFKEQ. V was trimmed by 0 bases and J by 4 bases, leaving 24 bases between them. This CDR3 comprises 19 residues.

The rearrangement joins TRBV7-9 to TRBJ2-1, with 11 nucleotides matching TRBD2. The CDR3 has 17 amino acids. CDR1 and CDR2 from the germline V gene are SEHNR and FQNEAQ (reference sequence). The V and J ends lost 6 bases and 1 base, in that order; junction bases with no gene match: 8. The CDR3 nucleotides read TGTGCCAGCAGTTATGGACTAGCGGGCTTTTCCTACAATGAGCAGTTCTTC. Translating it yields CASSYGLAGFSYNEQFF.